Described below is a single T cell receptor beta chain sequence and its context. No cognate antigen has been identified for it. Base qualities are not recorded, but no much larger clone differs from it by a single base. Each collaborating institution followed its own protocols to collect whole blood in K2EDTA tubes. For TCRbeta analysis, collaborators shipped samples in one of three forms: frozen whole blood, isolated PBMCs, or DNA extracted from either of those sample types. TCRbeta CDR3 regions were amplified from genomic DNA using the immunoSEQ Assay, a bias-controlled multiplex PCR. For the original study's pipeline: The number of nucleated cells in each sample was estimated from the amplification of reference gene primers within the assay. To quantify the absolute abundance of each unique TCRbeta CDR3 rearrangement, sequence reads were collapsed and filtered. For each sample, productive Simpson clonality was calculated as the square root of Simpson's diversity index across productive rearrangements. Drawn from immuneACCESS, this table holds only the in-frame rearrangements with V and J called that TCRdb kept. Clones are partly lost; checked studies trace under half to an unresolved V gene and leave the rest unexplained. From that table come the V and J calls and clone size; the DNA was used to work out D and trimming. The sample yields roughly 150,000 clones; approximately 87% were counted once. The ten largest account for 6% to 7% of the sample.

This sample stems from a study of blood T cell repertoires in COVID-19 (dated by TCRdb to about 2020). Looking at the study overall: The collaborator samples originated in the United States, Italy and Spain and spanned the acute and convalescent phases of COVID-19. The repertoires were released in a freely available public database meant as a resource for research on the immune response to SARS-CoV-2. The material from the prospective study consisted of cDNA or gDNA derived from T cells, B-cell-depleted T cells, or PBMCs. The samples were drawn from two sources: the first 160 participants of the ongoing ImmuneRACE study, and approximately 1,300 subjects contributed by 6 global collaborators. Nearly every sample came with metadata listing a de-identified subject ID, COVID-19 status, age in years and sex. Deeply sampled blood TCRbeta repertoires from subjects exposed to, actively infected with, or recovered from COVID-19 were included in the dataset. HLA class I and class II types, where available, came from metadata supplied by the sample provider rather than from assay-based typing. Study-wide findings and limitations: How much clinical and demographic metadata was included differed by source and by participant, and the metadata was provided uncurated.

In the germline V gene, CDR1 corresponds to WSHSY and CDR2 to SAAADI. Measured from the cysteine to the phenylalanine, the CDR3 is 17 residues long. Only the CDR3 DNA stays, 51 bases, in frame from base 1. V and J are trimmed by 7 bases and 9 bases, and the gene matches miss 18 bases of the junction. This clonotype was sampled from an elderly man with acute or convalescent COVID-19. What was sequenced was peripheral blood. The sequence links TRBV10-2 to TRBJ1-6; TRBD1 aligns with 7 central bases. Here the CDR3 is given as CASKGATGVDGTSPLHF. The DNA sequence follows: TGCGCCAGCAAGGGGGCCACAGGTGTTGATGGAACTTCACCCCTCCACTTT.